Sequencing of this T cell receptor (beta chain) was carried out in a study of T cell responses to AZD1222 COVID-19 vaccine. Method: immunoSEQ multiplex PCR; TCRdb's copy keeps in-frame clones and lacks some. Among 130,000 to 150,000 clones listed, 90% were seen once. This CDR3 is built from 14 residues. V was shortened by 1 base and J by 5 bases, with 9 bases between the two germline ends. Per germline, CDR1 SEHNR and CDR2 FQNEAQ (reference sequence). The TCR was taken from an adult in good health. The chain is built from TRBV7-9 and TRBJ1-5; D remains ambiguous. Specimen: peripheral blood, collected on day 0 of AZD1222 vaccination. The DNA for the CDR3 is TGTGCCAGCAGCTTAGGGCCAGCAGATCAGCCCCAGCATTTT. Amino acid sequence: CASSLGPADQPQHF.